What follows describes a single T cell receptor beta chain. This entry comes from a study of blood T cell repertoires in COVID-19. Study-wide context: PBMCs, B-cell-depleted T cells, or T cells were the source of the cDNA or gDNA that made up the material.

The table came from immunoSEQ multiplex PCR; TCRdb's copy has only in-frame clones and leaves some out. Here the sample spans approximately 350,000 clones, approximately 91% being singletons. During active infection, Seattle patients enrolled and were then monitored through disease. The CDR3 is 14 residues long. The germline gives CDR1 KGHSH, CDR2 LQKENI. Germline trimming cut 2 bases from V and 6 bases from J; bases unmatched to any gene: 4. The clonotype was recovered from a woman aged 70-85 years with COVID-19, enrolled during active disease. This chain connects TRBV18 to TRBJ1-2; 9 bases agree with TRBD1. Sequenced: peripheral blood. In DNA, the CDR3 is TGTGCCAGCTCACCAACAGGGGGCGGAGATGGCTACACCTTC. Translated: CASSPTGGGDGYTF.